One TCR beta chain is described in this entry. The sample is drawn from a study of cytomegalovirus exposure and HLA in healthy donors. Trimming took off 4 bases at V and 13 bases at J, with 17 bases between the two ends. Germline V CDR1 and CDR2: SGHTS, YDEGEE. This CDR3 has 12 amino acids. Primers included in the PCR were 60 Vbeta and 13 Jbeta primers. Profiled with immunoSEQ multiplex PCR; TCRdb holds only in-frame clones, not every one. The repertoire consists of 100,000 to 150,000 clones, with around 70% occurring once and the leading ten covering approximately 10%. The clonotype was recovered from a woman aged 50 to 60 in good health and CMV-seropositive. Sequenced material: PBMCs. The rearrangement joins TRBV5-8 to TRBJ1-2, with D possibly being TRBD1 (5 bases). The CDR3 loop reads CASSPWGGTATF. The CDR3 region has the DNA TGTGCCAGCAGCCCTTGGGGGGGAACTGCCACCTTC.